This T cell receptor beta chain was sequenced for a study of CD8 T cells in Susac syndrome. The authors sequenced TCR beta from blood CD8+ and CD4+ T cells. Relapsing-remitting disease, either stable or active, was present in the multiple sclerosis controls, who were treatment-naive patients. FACS was used to enrich TEMRA cells, whereas the CD8+ and CD4+ T cells were obtained by negative isolation. Reverse transcription used about 0.45 to 1 ug RNA and random hexamers. Amplification of the TCR beta CDR3 was carried out by immunoSEQ multiplex PCR, which spanned a total of 54 Vbeta and 13 Jbeta segments. TCRdb reanalysed the immunoSEQ multiplex PCR reads using MiXCR and keeps one entry per CDR3 protein. Of approximately 300,000 distinct CDR3 sequences listed, approximately 85% were seen once; the top ten hold roughly 0.21%. The source of this sequence is a human donor with multiple sclerosis. The sequenced sample was CD8+ T cells from PBMCs.

The CDR3 nucleotides are TGTGCCAGTACCTATGGGGGTGGCACTGAAGCTTTCTTT. Its protein is CASTYGGGTEAFF. The V call is TRBV19, the J call TRBJ1-1; a possible D gene is TRBD1 (5 bases). V dropped 7 bases and J dropped 4 bases, with 13 bases sitting between them. Germline lookup yields CDR1 LNHDA and CDR2 SQIVND (reference sequence). This CDR3 has 13 residues. Variable domain in full (rest from reference TRBV19 and TRBJ1-1): DGGITQSPKYLFRKEGQNVTLSCEQNLNHDAMYWYRQDPGQGLRLIYYSQIVNDFQKGDIAEGYSVSREKKESFPLTVTSAQKNPTAFYLCASTYGGGTEAFFGQGTRLTVV.